The clone carrying this TCR beta chain appeared a few times. CDR1 is ENHRY and CDR2 is SYGVKD in the germline V gene. J lost 3 bases, V lost 6 bases, and 5 bases had no gene match. CDR3 size: 14 residues. Measured with immunoSEQ multiplex PCR; TCRdb has only the in-frame clones, and not every one. The repertoire holds about 170,000 clones, with approximately 84% as singletons. The data stem from a study of blood T cell repertoires in COVID-19. The clonotype comes from a man aged 50-59 years who had recovered from COVID-19. The V call is TRBV10-3, the J call TRBJ1-5; 7 bases fit TRBD1. Sequenced material: PBMCs or T cells enriched from blood (not recorded which). The CDR3 is CAISLQGFNQPQHF. The CDR3 DNA reads TGTGCCATCAGCTTACAGGGGTTCAATCAGCCCCAGCATTTT.